This T cell receptor beta chain comes out of a study of shared clonotypes between healthy human individuals. The CDR3 sequence is 16 residues long. Germline V gene lookup returns CDR1 LNHNV and CDR2 YYDKDF (reference sequence). General study findings and limits: Donors were few, which limited the genetic and exposure-history diversity represented.

Comment on this clone: Its antigen remains unknown. At one end the junction does not follow the germline gene, possibly because of a read error.

The sorted-subset replicate PCRs were given around 0.2 ug DNA, which is approximately 30,000 T cell genomes. Clones were sequenced by immunoSEQ multiplex PCR, and TCRdb holds only the in-frame ones, with some missing. The table lists about 1.4 million clones, roughly 96% of them singletons, with approximately 1.1% in the top ten. The J gene is TRBJ2-6, the V gene TRBV15; D may be TRBD2 (6 bases). The receptor's source is a man in his thirties or forties in good health. Sequenced material: naive CD4+ T cells sorted from blood. The subset here: CD45RA+ positively selected. CDR3 sequence reads: CAASRDGTPGANVLTF. As DNA, the CDR3 is TGTGCCGCCAGCAGAGATGGGACTCCTGGGGCCAACGTCCTGACTTTC.